The rows below give T cell receptor beta chains drawn from one sample of a study of blood T cell repertoires in COVID-19. TCRdb's copy holds only in-frame clones and misses some; the assay was immunoSEQ multiplex PCR. The table lists 80,000 or so clones, around 85% of them singletons. Sequenced sample: peripheral blood. The receptors originated from a man aged 45-65 years with COVID-19, enrolled during active disease. Each CDR3 is given with its conserved first and last residue. The order of the fields is V gene, clone size, J gene, D gene, CDR3 protein, CDR3 DNA. The D gene is left open where the match is weak. The size entry is marked missing in some rows and otherwise reads once, few, many or a size class.

TRBV9,NA,TRBJ1-1,NA,CASSVGSQGLEAFF,TGTGCCAGCAGCGTAGGGAGTCAGGGGCTTGAAGCTTTCTTT
TRBV4-3,NA,TRBJ2-3,TRBD2,CASKEGLAADTQYF,TGCGCCAGCAAAGAGGGACTAGCGGCAGATACGCAGTATTTT
TRBV7-9,NA,TRBJ2-3,NA,CASSPIPDTQYF,TGTGCCAGCAGCCCTATTCCAGATACGCAGTATTTT
TRBV19,once,TRBJ2-7,NA,CASRQGGTEQYF,TGTGCCAGTAGACAGGGAGGGACCGAGCAGTACTTC
TRBV18,once,TRBJ1-2,NA,CASSPMRESFLGYTF,TGTGCCAGCTCACCAATGAGGGAATCCTTCCTCGGCTACACCTTC
TRBV3-1/TRBV3-2,NA,TRBJ1-4,NA,CASSPTATNEKLFF,TGTGCCAGCAGCCCCACAGCAACTAATGAAAAACTGTTTTTT
TRBV9,NA,TRBJ1-3,TRBD1,CASSGGQGVGNTIYF,TGTGCCAGCAGCGGGGGACAGGGGGTCGGAAACACCATATATTTT
TRBV9,NA,TRBJ2-5,TRBD1,CASSKDRYKETQYF,TGTGCCAGCAGCAAGGACAGGTACAAAGAGACCCAGTACTTC
TRBV10-3,NA,TRBJ2-1,NA,CAIKQTGSSTYNEQFF,TGTGCCATCAAACAAACCGGGAGCTCCACCTACAATGAGCAGTTCTTC
TRBV5-1,once,TRBJ1-4,NA,CASSLSLATNEKLFF,TGCGCCAGCAGCTTGTCCCTTGCAACTAATGAAAAACTGTTTTTT
TRBV29-1,NA,TRBJ2-6,TRBD2,CSGEGYGPSGNSGANVLTF,TGCAGCGGGGAGGGATATGGCCCCTCGGGGAACTCTGGGGCCAACGTCCTGACTTTC
TRBV5-1,NA,TRBJ1-4,NA,CASSLGGPEELFF,TGCGCCAGCAGCTTGGGAGGGCCGGAGGAACTGTTTTTT
TRBV9,NA,TRBJ2-2,NA,CASRTFTGELFF,TGTGCCAGCAGAACTTTCACCGGGGAGCTGTTTTTT
TRBV10-3,NA,TRBJ2-5,TRBD1,CAISDNRGRETQYF,TGTGCCATCAGTGATAACAGGGGGCGGGAGACCCAGTACTTC
TRBV7-2,NA,TRBJ1-2,NA,CASSPQGYNYGYTF,TGTGCCAGCAGCCCGCAGGGATATAACTATGGCTACACCTTC
TRBV6-2/TRBV6-3,NA,TRBJ2-1,NA,CASSIGTAFYNEQFF,TGTGCCAGCAGTATAGGTACAGCCTTTTACAATGAGCAGTTCTTC
TRBV7-6,NA,TRBJ2-1,NA,CASSLGLHEQFF,TGTGCCAGCAGCTTAGGTCTCCATGAGCAGTTCTTC
TRBV15,NA,TRBJ2-5,TRBD2,CATSKGLAGGQETQYF,TGTGCCACCAGCAAGGGACTAGCGGGAGGGCAAGAGACCCAGTACTTC
TRBV25-1,NA,TRBJ1-1,NA,CASSEAGAQGTEAFF,TGTGCCAGCAGTGAGGCGGGGGCGCAGGGCACTGAAGCTTTCTTT
TRBV19,NA,TRBJ1-2,TRBD1,CASSILTGVEGGYTF,TGTGCCAGTAGTATTCTAACAGGGGTGGAAGGCGGCTACACCTTC
TRBV19,NA,TRBJ1-1,NA,CASSTGRARTEAFF,TGTGCCAGTAGTACGGGGAGGGCGCGGACTGAAGCTTTCTTT
TRBV4-1,NA,TRBJ1-4,NA,CASSQNGGAGTTNEKLFF,TGCGCCAGCAGCCAGAATGGGGGGGCGGGGACAACTAATGAAAAACTGTTTTTT
TRBV2,NA,TRBJ2-3,NA,CASSEIFPGSTDTQYF,TGTGCCAGCAGTGAAATATTTCCAGGTAGCACAGATACGCAGTATTTT
TRBV4-2,NA,TRBJ1-1,TRBD1,CASSQVRDRYTEAFF,TGTGCCAGCAGCCAAGTCCGGGACAGATACACTGAAGCTTTCTTT
TRBV5-5,once,TRBJ2-7,TRBD1,CASSARTGPNYEQYF,TGTGCCAGCAGCGCACGGACAGGGCCGAACTACGAGCAGTACTTC
TRBV30,NA,TRBJ1-3,TRBD1,CAWSRDSRSGNTIYF,TGTGCCTGGAGCAGGGACAGTCGCTCTGGAAACACCATATATTTT
TRBV4-1,NA,TRBJ2-7,NA,CASSPLPGSVTDREQYF,TGCGCCAGCAGCCCCCTCCCCGGTAGCGTCACTGATAGGGAGCAGTACTTC
TRBV14,NA,TRBJ1-1,NA,CASSQGGARGGTEAFF,TGTGCCAGCAGCCAAGGTGGGGCCCGGGGGGGCACTGAAGCTTTCTTT
TRBV6-5,NA,TRBJ1-5,NA,CASRPPGHHNQPQHF,TGTGCCAGCAGACCCCCGGGACACCACAATCAGCCCCAGCATTTT